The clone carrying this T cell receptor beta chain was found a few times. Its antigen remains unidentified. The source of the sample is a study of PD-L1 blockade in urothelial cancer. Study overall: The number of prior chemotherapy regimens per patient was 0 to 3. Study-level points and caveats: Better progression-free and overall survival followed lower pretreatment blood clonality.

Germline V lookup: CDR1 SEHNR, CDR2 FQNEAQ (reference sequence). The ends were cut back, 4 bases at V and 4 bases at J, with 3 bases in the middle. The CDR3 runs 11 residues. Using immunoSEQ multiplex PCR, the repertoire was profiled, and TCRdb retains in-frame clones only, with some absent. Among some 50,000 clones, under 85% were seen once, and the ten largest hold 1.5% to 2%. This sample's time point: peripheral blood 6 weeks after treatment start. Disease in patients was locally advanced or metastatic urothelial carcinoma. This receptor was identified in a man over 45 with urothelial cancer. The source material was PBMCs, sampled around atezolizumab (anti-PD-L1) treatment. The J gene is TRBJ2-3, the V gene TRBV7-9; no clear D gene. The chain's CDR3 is CASSSADTQYF. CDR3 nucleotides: TGTGCCAGCAGCTCGGCAGATACGCAGTATTTT.